This is a list of T cell receptor beta chains from one sample in a study of blood T cell repertoires in COVID-19. The protocol was immunoSEQ multiplex PCR, while the TCRdb copy is restricted to in-frame clones and leaves out a portion. The sample shows tens of thousands of clones, around nine tenths of them seen only once. The source material was peripheral blood. These receptors were obtained from a man aged 50-59 years with acute or convalescent COVID-19. Both conserved end residues are part of each CDR3. The D gene is left open where the match is weak. Clone size, where shown, is once, few, many, or a class for clones that have expanded.

D gene,V gene,clone size,J gene,CDR3 DNA,CDR3 protein
NA,TRBV6-4,NA,TRBJ2-2,TGTGCCAGCAGTGTTGGTGGACAGTCCAACACCGGGGAGCTGTTTTTT,CASSVGGQSNTGELFF
TRBD1,TRBV4-3,once,TRBJ2-2,TGCGCCAGCAGCCACGCGACAGGGAGCGGGGAGCTGTTTTTT,CASSHATGSGELFF
NA,TRBV5-8,NA,TRBJ2-3,TGTGCCAGCAGCCTAGGCGGAAGCACAGATACGCAGTATTTT,CASSLGGSTDTQYF
TRBD1,TRBV2,once,TRBJ2-6,TGTGCCAGCGGCCGGGACAGGGTCTACTCTGGGGCCAACGTCCTGACTTTC,CASGRDRVYSGANVLTF
TRBD1,TRBV7-3,NA,TRBJ2-3,TGTGCCAGCAGCTACTCGGGACAGGGGCCAGATACGCAGTATTTT,CASSYSGQGPDTQYF
NA,TRBV28,NA,TRBJ2-1,TGTGCCAGCAGCTTCACCAGTAGCGGAGCCTCCTACAATGAGCAGTTCTTC,CASSFTSSGASYNEQFF
TRBD2,TRBV3-1/TRBV3-2,NA,TRBJ2-7,TGTGCCAGCAGCCAAGGAGGGCTAGCGGGAACCGAGCAGTACTTC,CASSQGGLAGTEQYF
TRBD2,TRBV5-1,NA,TRBJ2-3,TGCGCCAGCCACGGGGCTAGCGGGGTCACGAATACGCAGTATTTT,CASHGASGVTNTQYF
NA,TRBV29-1,NA,TRBJ2-3,TGCAGCGTTGAAGAAGGGATGGGTAGGGGCAGGAGTACGCAGTATTTT,CSVEEGMGRGRSTQYF
TRBD1,TRBV4-1,NA,TRBJ2-7,TGCGCCAGCAGCTTAGGACAGGGTGGCTACGAGCAGTACTTC,CASSLGQGGYEQYF
NA,TRBV19,NA,TRBJ2-3,TGTGCCAGTAGTATAACAGCGGCAAACACAGATACGCAGTATTTT,CASSITAANTDTQYF
NA,TRBV20-1,NA,TRBJ2-4,TGCAGTGCGATCGGTACAAACATTCAGTACTTC,CSAIGTNIQYF
TRBD2,TRBV5-1,once,TRBJ2-3,TGCGCCAGCAGCTTTGGGTTGCGGGGGGGCACAGATACGCAGTATTTT,CASSFGLRGGTDTQYF
TRBD2,TRBV7-3,NA,TRBJ2-3,TGTGCCAGCAGCCCTGGGAGCGGGGGGGATGGTACGCAGTATTTT,CASSPGSGGDGTQYF
TRBD1,TRBV12-3/TRBV12-4,NA,TRBJ1-6,TGTGCCAGCAGGAGAGACAGGGGTTCACCCCTCCACTTT,CASRRDRGSPLHF
TRBD2,TRBV19,NA,TRBJ2-1,TGTGCCAGTACCATGGGGGCGGGAGGGATTTACAATGAGCAGTTCTTC,CASTMGAGGIYNEQFF
NA,TRBV6-5,NA,TRBJ2-1,TGTGCCAGCACCGCCCTATCTGGCTCCTACAATGAGCAGTTCTTC,CASTALSGSYNEQFF
TRBD2,TRBV19,NA,TRBJ2-7,TGTGCCAGTAGTCAAACCGGACTAGCGGGAGGCGGCGAGCAGTACTTC,CASSQTGLAGGGEQYF
NA,TRBV11-2,NA,TRBJ2-2,TGTGCCAGCAGCCCCGTACTCTATCTGACTTATAACACCGGGGAGCTGTTTTTT,CASSPVLYLTYNTGELFF
NA,TRBV2,NA,TRBJ1-1,TGTGCCAGCAGGACTCGGACAGAAGGTGTAGCTTTCTTT,CASRTRTEGVAFF
TRBD2,TRBV24-1,NA,TRBJ2-1,TGTGCCACCAGTGGGAGTAGCGGGAGTAGAGCCTACAATGAGCAGTTCTTC,CATSGSSGSRAYNEQFF
NA,TRBV6-6,once,TRBJ1-2,TGTGCCAGCAGCCCGGGACTGAACTATGGCTACACCTTC,CASSPGLNYGYTF
TRBD2,TRBV9,NA,TRBJ2-7,TGTGCCAGCAGCCCACTAGCGGGAGGTTTCGACGAGCAGTACTTC,CASSPLAGGFDEQYF
TRBD1,TRBV6-5,NA,TRBJ1-1,TGTGCCAGCAGCGTGGACAGGGCGTATAGTGAAGCTTTCTTT,CASSVDRAYSEAFF
NA,TRBV4-1,NA,TRBJ1-4,TGCGCCAGCAGCCAAGCCCAGCTAGGGGGAGCAACTAATGAAAAACTGTTTTTT,CASSQAQLGGATNEKLFF
TRBD2,TRBV6-7,NA,TRBJ2-1,TGTGCCAGCGGCTCGCGGGAGGGGGTACACAATGAGCAGTTCTTC,CASGSREGVHNEQFF
TRBD1,TRBV5-1,NA,TRBJ1-4,TGCGCCAGCAGCCAGGGGGCGCGGGAAAAACTGTTTTTT,CASSQGAREKLFF
NA,TRBV28,NA,TRBJ2-5,TGTGCCAGCAGTTTCGGGGAAGTCAAGACCCAGTACTTC,CASSFGEVKTQYF
NA,TRBV7-8,NA,TRBJ2-3,TGTGCCAGCAGCCCGAGTAGAGATACGCAGTATTTT,CASSPSRDTQYF
TRBD1,TRBV25-1,NA,TRBJ2-5,TGTGCCAGCAGTGAACCGGGACAGGGTTTGGAGACCCAGTACTTC,CASSEPGQGLETQYF
NA,TRBV2,NA,TRBJ1-5,TGTGCCAGCACCCCCCAAGCAGGAAGCAATCAGCCCCAGCATTTT,CASTPQAGSNQPQHF
NA,TRBV5-6,NA,TRBJ2-3,TGTGCCAGCAGCTTGGCCGCGACAGATACGCAGTATTTT,CASSLAATDTQYF
NA,TRBV3-1/TRBV3-2,NA,TRBJ2-1,TGTGCCAGCAGCACAACCTCGGGTGGTGAGCAGTTCTTC,CASSTTSGGEQFF
TRBD1,TRBV24-1,NA,TRBJ1-2,TGTGCCACCAGTGACGATACTGGGACAGGGGGCGAAGGCTACACCTTC,CATSDDTGTGGEGYTF
TRBD1,TRBV28,NA,TRBJ1-2,TGTGCCAGCAGTTTATCCCGGACAGGGTATGGGTATGGCTACACCTTC,CASSLSRTGYGYGYTF
NA,TRBV28,NA,TRBJ1-2,TGTGCCAGCAGTTTGGCGTTGGGGGGGTACACCTTC,CASSLALGGYTF
NA,TRBV20-1,NA,TRBJ1-1,TGCAGTGCTAGACATTCTGAAGCTTTCTTT,CSARHSEAFF
NA,TRBV11-2,NA,TRBJ1-1,TGTGCCAGCAGCTTAGCCCGGGGGGGTACTGAAGCTTTCTTT,CASSLARGGTEAFF
NA,TRBV28,NA,TRBJ1-2,TGTGCCAGCAGTCCCCAGGGGACTAACTATGGCTACACCTTC,CASSPQGTNYGYTF
NA,TRBV7-3,NA,TRBJ2-3,TGTGCCAGCTCGGGGTTTAGCACAGATACGCAGTATTTT,CASSGFSTDTQYF
TRBD1,TRBV4-1,NA,TRBJ2-7,TGCGCCAGCAGCCAACGGCAGGGGGCTGCCTACGAGCAGTACTTC,CASSQRQGAAYEQYF
NA,TRBV6-5,NA,TRBJ2-2,TGTGCCAGCACCCTGGCTTTTCAGAGGGAGCTGTTTTTT,CASTLAFQRELFF
TRBD1,TRBV19,NA,TRBJ1-6,TGTGCCAGTACTGACCTGACAGGGAGCTCCTATAATTCACCCCTCCACTTT,CASTDLTGSSYNSPLHF
NA,TRBV28,NA,TRBJ1-4,TGTGCCAGCAGTCCCGGGGTTCTTGAAAAACTGTTTTTT,CASSPGVLEKLFF
NA,TRBV19,NA,TRBJ1-1,TGTGCCAGTAGAGGGGAAAGGGACACTGAAGCTTTCTTT,CASRGERDTEAFF
NA,TRBV24-1,NA,TRBJ2-7,TGTGCCACCAGTGAACACCGGGACTCCGAGCAGTACTTC,CATSEHRDSEQYF